Included here is one T cell receptor (beta chain) sequence, with context. The data belong to a study of T-cell reconstitution after alpha-beta-depleted transplantation in children. Construction of the TCRbeta library involved unique molecular identifiers. TCRdb re-analysed the PCR reads in MiXCR, keeping a single row per CDR3 protein. This sample carries some 500,000 distinct CDR3 sequences, around 19% of them seen once, and the ten largest clones take more than 2.5%. The CDR3 has 14 residues. Germline-derived CDR1 and CDR2 are SEHNR and FQNEAQ (reference sequence). With V trimmed by 5 bases and J by 4 bases, 3 bases remained unmatched.

The starting material was PBMCs from the stem cell graft donor, obtained from the stem cell graft. This clonotype was sampled from a human donor who donated a stem cell graft to a child with acute lymphoblastic leukemia. The rearrangement uses TRBV7-9 and TRBJ2-1; 9 positions agree with TRBD2. The CDR3 region is CASSRLAAYNEQFF. The CDR3, as DNA: TGTGCCAGCAGCAGACTAGCGGCATACAATGAGCAGTTCTTC. Based on the CDR3 plus reference TRBV7-9 and TRBJ2-1, the full variable domain is DTGVSQNPRHKITKRGQNVTFRCDPISEHNRLYWYRQTLGQGPEFLTYFQNEAQLEKSRLLSDRFSAERPKGSFSTLEIQRTEQGDSAMYLCASSRLAAYNEQFFGPGTRLTVL.